This T cell receptor (beta chain) was identified during a study of blood T cell repertoires in COVID-19. On the study more broadly: Some COVID-19 samples were acute and others convalescent; all came from the United States, Italy and Spain. Sample material is recorded as cDNA or gDNA derived from T cells, B-cell-depleted T cells, or PBMCs.

CDR1 and CDR2 (germline): SGHRS, YFSETQ. This CDR3 has 15 amino acids. Trimming at V came to 3 bases and at J to 4 bases, leaving 4 bases not matched to a gene. Study processing details: Cell counts per sample came from amplifying reference gene primers. Profiled with immunoSEQ multiplex PCR; TCRdb holds only in-frame clones, not every one. V and J calls and clone size are those listed in that table; D and trimming were worked out from the DNA. The data contain approximately 330,000 clones, roughly 87% of them singletons. Seattle patients were enrolled while actively infected and followed longitudinally.

The genes are TRBV5-1 and TRBJ2-1; 10 bases are a match to TRBD2. What was sequenced was peripheral blood. The sequence came from a young man with COVID-19, enrolled during active disease. CDR3 DNA sequence: TGCGCCAGCAGCTACGGGACTAGCGCTTACAATGAGCAGTTCTTC. Encoded protein: CASSYGTSAYNEQFF.